This TCR beta chain was documented in a study of cytomegalovirus exposure and HLA in healthy donors. Trimming took 3 bases from V and 2 from J, leaving 20 bases between them. The CDR3 contains 18 residues. TCRdb's table, derived via immunoSEQ multiplex PCR, lists solely in-frame clones and lacks some. The sample carries tens of thousands of clones, roughly 89% recorded once. The sequenced sample consisted of PBMCs. The origin of this receptor is a woman younger than 35 in good health and CMV-seropositive. The chain recombines TRBV23-1 with TRBJ2-1, with D perhaps matching TRBD1 (5 bases). TRBV23-1 falls under the ORF class, with uncertain function. The CDR3 region has the DNA TGCGCCAGCAGTCATCTACCTACAGGTGATCGAACCTACAATGAGCAGTTCTTC. It encodes CASSHLPTGDRTYNEQFF.